This T cell receptor beta chain was identified during a study of blood T cells in healthy people across ages. Overall study: Capture by template switching was about one barcoded beta molecule per two T cells.

This CDR3 has 15 residues. PCR was performed a second time for roughly 7 to 12 cycles using a sample-barcoded 5' primer and a J-beta primer mix. Unique molecular identifiers of 12 random nucleotides labeled each cDNA. Via MiXCR, TCRdb re-called the 5' RACE reads, giving one row per CDR3 protein. There are over 1.5 million distinct CDR3 sequences in the sample; approximately 50% occur only once, and less than 2.5% lies in the top ten. A word on this clonotype: Its antigen is not identified.

Study-level points and caveats: As age increased, TCR beta diversity per million T cells fell in a roughly linear fashion.

The clonotype comes from a woman in her forties in good health. The J gene is TRBJ1-2, the V gene TRBV21-1; the table's D call of TRBD1 was not tested on the DNA. TRBV21-1 constitutes a pseudogene. The sample comprised blood. CDR3 nucleotide sequence: TGTGCCAGCAGCAAGGGCGGGGGTTGGGGCTATGGCTACACCTTC. Protein product: CASSKGGGWGYGYTF.